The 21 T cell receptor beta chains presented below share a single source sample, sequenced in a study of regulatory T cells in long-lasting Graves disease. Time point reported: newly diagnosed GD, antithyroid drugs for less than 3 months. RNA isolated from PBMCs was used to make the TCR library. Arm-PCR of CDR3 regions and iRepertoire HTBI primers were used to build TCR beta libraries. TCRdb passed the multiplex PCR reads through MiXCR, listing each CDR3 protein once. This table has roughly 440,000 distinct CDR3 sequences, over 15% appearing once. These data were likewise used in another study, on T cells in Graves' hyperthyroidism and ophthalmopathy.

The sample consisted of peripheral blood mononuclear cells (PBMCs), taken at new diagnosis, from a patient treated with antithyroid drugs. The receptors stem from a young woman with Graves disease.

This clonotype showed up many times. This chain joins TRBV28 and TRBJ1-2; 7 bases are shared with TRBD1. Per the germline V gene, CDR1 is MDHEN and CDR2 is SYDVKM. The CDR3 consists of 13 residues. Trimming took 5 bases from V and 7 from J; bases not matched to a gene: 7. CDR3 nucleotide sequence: TGTGCCAGCAGTCTCACAGGGGCCCCTGGCTACACCTTC. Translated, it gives CASSLTGAPGYTF.

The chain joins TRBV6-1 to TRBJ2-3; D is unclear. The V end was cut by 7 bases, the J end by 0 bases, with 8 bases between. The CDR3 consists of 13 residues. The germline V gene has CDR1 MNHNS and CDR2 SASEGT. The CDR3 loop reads CASNQHSTDTQYF. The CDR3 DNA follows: TGTGCCAGCAACCAACATAGCACAGATACGCAGTATTTT.

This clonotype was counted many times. This CDR3 is CASKGRGSYEQYF. The CDR3 DNA is TGTGCCAGCAAAGGACGGGGCTCCTACGAGCAGTACTTC. This sequence joins TRBV2 and TRBJ2-7; a possible D gene is TRBD2 (5 bases). The CDR3 sequence is 13 residues long. V dropped 7 bases and J dropped 0 bases, with 10 bases sitting between them. Per the germline V gene, CDR1 is SNHLY and CDR2 is FYNNEI.

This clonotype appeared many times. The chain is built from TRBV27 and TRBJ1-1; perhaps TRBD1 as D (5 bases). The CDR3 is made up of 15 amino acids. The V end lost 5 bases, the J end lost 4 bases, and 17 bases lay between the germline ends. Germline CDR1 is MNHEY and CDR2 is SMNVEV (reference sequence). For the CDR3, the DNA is TGTGCCAGCAGTCTTGGGGCGATGAGGGGCACTGAAGCTTTCTTT. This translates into CASSLGAMRGTEAFF.

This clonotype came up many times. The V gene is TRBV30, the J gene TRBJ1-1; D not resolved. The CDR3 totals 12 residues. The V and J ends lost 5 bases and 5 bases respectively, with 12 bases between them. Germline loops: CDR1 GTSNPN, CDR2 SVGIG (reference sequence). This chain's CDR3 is CAWGLPRTEAFF. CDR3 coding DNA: TGTGCCTGGGGATTACCCCGGACTGAAGCTTTCTTT.

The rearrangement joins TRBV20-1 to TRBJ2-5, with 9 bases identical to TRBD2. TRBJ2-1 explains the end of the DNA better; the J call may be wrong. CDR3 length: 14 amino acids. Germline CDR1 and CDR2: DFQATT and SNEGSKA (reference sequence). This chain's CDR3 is CSASLAGVGETQFF. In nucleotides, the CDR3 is TGCAGTGCCAGCTTAGCGGGAGTCGGGGAGACCCAGTTCTTC.

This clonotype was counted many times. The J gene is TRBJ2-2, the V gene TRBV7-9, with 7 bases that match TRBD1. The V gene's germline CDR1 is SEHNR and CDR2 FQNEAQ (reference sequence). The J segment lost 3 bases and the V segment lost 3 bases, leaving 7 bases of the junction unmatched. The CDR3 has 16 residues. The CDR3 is CASSFGDRVDTGELFF. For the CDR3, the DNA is TGTGCCAGCAGCTTCGGCGACAGGGTCGACACCGGGGAGCTGTTTTTT.

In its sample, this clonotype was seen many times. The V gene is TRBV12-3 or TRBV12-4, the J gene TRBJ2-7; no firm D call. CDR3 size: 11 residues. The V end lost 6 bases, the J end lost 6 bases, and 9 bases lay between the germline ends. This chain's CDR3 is CASSFRREQYF. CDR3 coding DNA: TGTGCCAGCAGCTTTAGGCGCGAGCAGTACTTC.

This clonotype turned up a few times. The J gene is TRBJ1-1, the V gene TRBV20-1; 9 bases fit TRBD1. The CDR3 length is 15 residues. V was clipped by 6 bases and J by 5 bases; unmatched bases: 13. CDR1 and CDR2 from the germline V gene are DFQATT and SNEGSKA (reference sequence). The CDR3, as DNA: TGCAGTGCCCACTGGACAGGGGCCGGGTATACTGAAGCTTTCTTT. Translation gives CSAHWTGAGYTEAFF.

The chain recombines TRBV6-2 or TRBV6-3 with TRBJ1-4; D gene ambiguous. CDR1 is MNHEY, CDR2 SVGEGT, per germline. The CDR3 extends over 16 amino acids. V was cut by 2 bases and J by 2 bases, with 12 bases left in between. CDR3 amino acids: CASSYERVYTNEKLFF. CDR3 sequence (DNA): TGTGCCAGCAGTTACGAACGGGTCTATACTAATGAAAAACTGTTTTTT.

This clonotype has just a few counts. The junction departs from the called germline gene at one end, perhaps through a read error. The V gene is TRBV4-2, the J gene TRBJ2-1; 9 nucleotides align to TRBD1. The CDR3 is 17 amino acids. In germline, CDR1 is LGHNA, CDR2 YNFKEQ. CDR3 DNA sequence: TGTGCCAGCAGCCACCGGGGACAGGGAACTTCCTACAATGGGCAGTTCTTC. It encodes CASSHRGQGTSYNGQFF.

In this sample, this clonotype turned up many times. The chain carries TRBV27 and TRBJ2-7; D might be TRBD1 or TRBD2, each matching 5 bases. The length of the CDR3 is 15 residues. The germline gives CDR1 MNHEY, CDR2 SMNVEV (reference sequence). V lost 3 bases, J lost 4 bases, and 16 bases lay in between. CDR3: CASSFLEGSGYEQYF. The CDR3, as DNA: TGTGCCAGCAGTTTTCTAGAGGGGTCGGGGTACGAGCAGTACTTC.

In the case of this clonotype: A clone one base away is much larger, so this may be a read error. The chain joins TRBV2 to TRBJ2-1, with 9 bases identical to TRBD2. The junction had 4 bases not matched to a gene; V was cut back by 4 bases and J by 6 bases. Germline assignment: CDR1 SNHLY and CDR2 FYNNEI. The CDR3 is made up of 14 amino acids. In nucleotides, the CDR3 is TGTGCCAGCAGTGCCCTAGCGGGGACCAATGAGCAGTTCTTC. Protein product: CASSALAGTNEQFF.

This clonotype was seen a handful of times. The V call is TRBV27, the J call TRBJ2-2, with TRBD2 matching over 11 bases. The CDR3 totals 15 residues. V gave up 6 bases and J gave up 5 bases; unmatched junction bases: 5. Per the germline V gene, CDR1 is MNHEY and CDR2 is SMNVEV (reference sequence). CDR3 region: CASSQLAGVTGELFF. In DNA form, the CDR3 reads TGTGCCAGCAGCCAACTAGCGGGGGTTACCGGGGAGCTGTTTTTT.

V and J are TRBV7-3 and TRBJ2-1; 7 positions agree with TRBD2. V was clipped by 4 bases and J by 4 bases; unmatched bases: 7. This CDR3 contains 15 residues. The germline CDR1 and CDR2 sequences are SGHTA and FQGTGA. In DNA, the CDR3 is TGTGCCAGCAGCTCTGGGGAGGGCCTTTACAATGAGCAGTTCTTC. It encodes CASSSGEGLYNEQFF. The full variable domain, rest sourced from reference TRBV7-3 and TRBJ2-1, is GAGVSQTPSNKVTEKGKYVELRCDPISGHTALYWYRQSLGQGPEFLIYFQGTGAADDSGLPNDRFFAVRPEGSVSTLKIQRTERGDSAVYLCASSSGEGLYNEQFFGPGTRLTVL.

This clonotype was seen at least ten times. The CDR3 coding sequence is TGTGCCAGCAGCTTGACAGGGGGATCTGAAGCTTTCTTT. It encodes CASSLTGGSEAFF. The V gene is TRBV3-1, the J gene TRBJ1-1; 9 nucleotides line up with TRBD1. Per the germline V gene, CDR1 is LGHDT and CDR2 is YNNKEL (reference sequence). Trimming cost V 5 bases and J 6 bases; bases outside gene matches: 4. CDR3 length: 13 residues.

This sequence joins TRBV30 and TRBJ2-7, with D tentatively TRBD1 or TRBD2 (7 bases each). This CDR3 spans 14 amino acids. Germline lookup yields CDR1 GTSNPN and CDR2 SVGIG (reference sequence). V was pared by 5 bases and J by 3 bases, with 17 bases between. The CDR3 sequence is CAWGPQGGHYEQYF. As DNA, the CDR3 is TGTGCCTGGGGCCCGCAGGGGGGGCACTACGAGCAGTACTTC.

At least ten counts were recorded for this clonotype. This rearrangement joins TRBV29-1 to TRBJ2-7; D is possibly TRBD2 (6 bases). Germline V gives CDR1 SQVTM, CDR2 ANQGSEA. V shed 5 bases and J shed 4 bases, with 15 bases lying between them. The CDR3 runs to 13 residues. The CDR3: CSVPDGSGYEQYF. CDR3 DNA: TGCAGCGTTCCCGACGGAAGCGGGTACGAGCAGTACTTC.

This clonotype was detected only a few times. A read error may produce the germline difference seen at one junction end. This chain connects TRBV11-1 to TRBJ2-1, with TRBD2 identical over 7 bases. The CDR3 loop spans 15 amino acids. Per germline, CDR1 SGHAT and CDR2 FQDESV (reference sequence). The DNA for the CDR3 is TGCGCCAGCAGCGGGACCCCGAACTCCTACAATGAGCAGTTCTTC. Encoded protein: CASSGTPNSYNEQFF.

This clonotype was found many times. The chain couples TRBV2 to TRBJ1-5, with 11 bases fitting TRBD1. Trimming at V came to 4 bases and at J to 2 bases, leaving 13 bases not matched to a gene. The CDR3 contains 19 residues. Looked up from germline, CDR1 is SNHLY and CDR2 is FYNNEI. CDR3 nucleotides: TGTGCCAGCAGTGTTCGCGGGACAGGGGGGTATGGAGGCAATCAGCCCCAGCATTTT. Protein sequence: CASSVRGTGGYGGNQPQHF.

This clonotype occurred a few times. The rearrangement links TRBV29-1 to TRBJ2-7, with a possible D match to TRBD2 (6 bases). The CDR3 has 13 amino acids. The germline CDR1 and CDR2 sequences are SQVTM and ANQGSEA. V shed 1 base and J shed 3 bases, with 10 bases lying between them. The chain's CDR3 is CSVEGGGFYEQYF. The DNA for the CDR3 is TGCAGCGTTGAAGGTGGGGGGTTCTACGAGCAGTACTTC.